This TCR beta chain was identified in a study of response to subunit inactivated influenza vaccine. Overall study results and limits: Each seasonal flu vaccination may recruit only limited new T cells, authors suggested.

In TCRdb, the RT-PCR reads were re-called with MiXCR into one record per CDR3 protein. The sample includes over 800,000 distinct CDR3 sequences, approximately 22% of them seen just once. The CDR3 length is 12 residues. The ends were cut back, 5 bases at V and 1 base at J, with 9 bases in the middle. CDR1 SQVTM and CDR2 ANQGSEA come from the germline V gene. This clonotype was found a few times. Its antigen is as yet unknown. The TCR was taken from a man aged 45-65 years who received an inactivated influenza vaccine. The sample here was PBMCs from blood, taken about 5 days after vaccination. The rearrangement joins TRBV29-1 to TRBJ2-7; D may be TRBD1 or TRBD2 (6 bases each). In DNA, the CDR3 is TGCAGCGTTCGGGGGCCATCCTACGAGCAGTACTTC. Protein sequence: CSVRGPSYEQYF.